This TCR beta chain derives from a study of blood T cells in healthy people across ages. A second PCR, run for about 6 to 11 cycles, used a sample-barcoded 5' primer plus a J-beta primer mix. TCRdb fed the 5' RACE reads into MiXCR, producing one record per CDR3 protein. This table has about 1.7 million distinct CDR3 sequences, about 28% appearing once. The individuals who served as donors were healthy Caucasians living in Russia, aged roughly 6 to 90. Donors gave around 9.3 milliliters of peripheral blood apiece. Germline lookup yields CDR1 SGHVS and CDR2 FNYEAQ. This CDR3 has 12 amino acids. V lost 2 bases and J lost 7, with 8 bases in between.

This clonotype originated in a woman aged 25 to 39 in good health. Input material: blood. The gene calls are TRBV7-6 and TRBJ2-5; perhaps D is TRBD1 or TRBD2 (5 bases each). The CDR3 protein is CASSLRGVTQYF. The DNA of the CDR3 is TGTGCCAGCAGCTTACGAGGGGTGACCCAGTACTTC.